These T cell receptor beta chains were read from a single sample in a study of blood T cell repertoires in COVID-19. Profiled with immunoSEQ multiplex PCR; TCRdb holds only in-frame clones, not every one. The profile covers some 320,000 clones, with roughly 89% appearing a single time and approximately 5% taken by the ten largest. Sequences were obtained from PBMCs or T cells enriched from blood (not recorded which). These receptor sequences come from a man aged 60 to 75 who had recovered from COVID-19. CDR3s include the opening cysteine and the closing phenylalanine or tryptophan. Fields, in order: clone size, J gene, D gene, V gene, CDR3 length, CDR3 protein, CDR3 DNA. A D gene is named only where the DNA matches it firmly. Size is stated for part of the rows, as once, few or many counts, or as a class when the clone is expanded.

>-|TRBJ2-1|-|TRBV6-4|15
CASSDSAGSYNEQFF
TGTGCCAGCAGTGACTCGGCGGGATCCTACAATGAGCAGTTCTTC
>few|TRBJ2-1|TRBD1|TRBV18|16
CASSPPGTAQDNEQFF
TGTGCCAGCTCACCACCCGGGACAGCCCAGGACAATGAGCAGTTCTTC
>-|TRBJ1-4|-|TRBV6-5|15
CASRRVEATNEKLFF
TGTGCCAGCAGGAGGGTCGAAGCAACTAATGAAAAACTGTTTTTT
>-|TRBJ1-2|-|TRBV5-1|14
CASSLIGGGYGYTF
TGCGCCAGCAGCTTGATAGGGGGTGGCTATGGCTACACCTTC
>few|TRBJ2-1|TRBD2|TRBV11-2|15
CASSRLAASYNEQFF
TGTGCCAGCAGCCGACTAGCGGCATCCTACAATGAGCAGTTCTTC
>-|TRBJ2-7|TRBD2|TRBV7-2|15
CASSQTSGSHYEQYF
TGTGCCAGCAGCCAGACTAGCGGGAGTCATTACGAGCAGTACTTC
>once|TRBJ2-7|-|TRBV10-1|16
CASIQPADGRVGEQYF
TGCGCCAGTATCCAACCGGCCGACGGGAGAGTTGGCGAGCAGTACTTC
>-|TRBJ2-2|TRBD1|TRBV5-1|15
CASSSGTGNTGELFF
TGCGCCAGCAGCTCCGGGACAGGGAACACCGGGGAGCTGTTTTTT
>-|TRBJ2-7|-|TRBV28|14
CASSMGGASYEQYF
TGTGCCAGCAGTATGGGGGGGGCTTCCTACGAGCAGTACTTC
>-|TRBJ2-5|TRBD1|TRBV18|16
CASSPQRTGRQETQYF
TGTGCCAGCTCACCGCAACGGACAGGGAGGCAAGAGACCCAGTACTTC
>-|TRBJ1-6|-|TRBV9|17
CASSVGEAGLYNSPLHF
TGTGCCAGCAGCGTAGGGGAAGCAGGGCTATATAATTCACCCCTCCACTTT
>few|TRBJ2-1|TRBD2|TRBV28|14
CASSSPGLVYEQFF
TGTGCCAGTTCTTCTCCGGGACTAGTCTATGAGCAGTTCTTC
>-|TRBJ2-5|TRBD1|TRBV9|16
CASSPHGQVDQETQYF
TGTGCCAGCAGCCCCCATGGACAGGTAGATCAAGAGACCCAGTACTTC
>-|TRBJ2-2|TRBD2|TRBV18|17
CASSPLSSGGDTGELFF
TGTGCCAGCTCACCACTCTCCAGCGGGGGGGACACCGGGGAGCTGTTTTTT
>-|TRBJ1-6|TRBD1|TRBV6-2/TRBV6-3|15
CASSPSDRGNSPLHF
TGTGCCAGCAGTCCCTCGGACAGGGGGAATTCACCCCTCCACTTT
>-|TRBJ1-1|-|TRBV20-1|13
CSASDGLSTEAFF
TGCAGTGCTAGTGATGGTCTGAGCACTGAAGCTTTCTTT
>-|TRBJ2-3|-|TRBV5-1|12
CASSLAGDTQYF
TGCGCCAGCAGTCTTGCAGGTGATACGCAGTATTTT
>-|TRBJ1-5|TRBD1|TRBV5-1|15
CASSQDPGQNQPQHF
TGCGCCAGCAGCCAAGATCCGGGACAGAATCAGCCCCAGCATTTT
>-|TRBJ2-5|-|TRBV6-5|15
CASSPGLTVLVSQYF
TGTGCCAGCAGTCCCGGACTAACCGTCCTTGTGTCCCAGTACTTC
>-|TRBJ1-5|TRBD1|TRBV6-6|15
CASSQQGGGNQPQHF
TGTGCCAGCAGCCAACAGGGGGGCGGCAATCAGCCCCAGCATTTT
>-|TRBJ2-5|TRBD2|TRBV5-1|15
CASSLDSAGGKTQYF
TGCGCCAGCAGCTTGGACTCAGCGGGGGGTAAGACCCAGTACTTC
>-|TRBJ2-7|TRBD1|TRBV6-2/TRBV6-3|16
CASSYLPTGATYEQYF
TGTGCCAGCAGTTATCTACCGACAGGGGCCACCTACGAGCAGTACTTC
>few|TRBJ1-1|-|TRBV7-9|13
CASSTNPQAEAFF
TGTGCCAGCAGCACCAATCCCCAGGCTGAAGCTTTCTTT
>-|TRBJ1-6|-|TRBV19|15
CASSTESSYNSPLHF
TGTGCCAGTAGTACGGAGAGCTCCTATAATTCACCCCTCCACTTT
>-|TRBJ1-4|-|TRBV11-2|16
CASSPRSGGIDEKLFF
TGTGCCAGCAGCCCCAGGTCGGGGGGCATCGACGAAAAACTGTTTTTT
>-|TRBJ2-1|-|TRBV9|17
CASSVEMGRPTYNEQFF
TGTGCCAGCAGCGTAGAGATGGGGAGGCCAACCTACAATGAGCAGTTCTTC
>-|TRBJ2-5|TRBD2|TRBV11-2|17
CASSRSRTSGEFSYQYF
TGTGCCAGCAGCCGAAGTCGAACTAGCGGGGAATTTTCTTACCAGTACTTC
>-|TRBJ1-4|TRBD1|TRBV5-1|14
CASSLSQGSEKLFF
TGCGCCAGCAGCTTGTCACAGGGGAGCGAAAAACTGTTTTTT
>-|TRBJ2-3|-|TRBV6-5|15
CASIEGGVGTDTQYF
TGTGCCAGCATCGAGGGGGGGGTCGGCACAGATACGCAGTATTTT
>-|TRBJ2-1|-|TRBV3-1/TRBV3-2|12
CASSQVTSEQFF
TGTGCCAGCAGCCAAGTTACATCTGAGCAGTTCTTC
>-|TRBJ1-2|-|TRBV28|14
CASSSYTGFGGYTF
TGTGCCAGCAGTTCGTACACAGGGTTCGGTGGCTACACCTTC
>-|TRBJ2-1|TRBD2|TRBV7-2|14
CASRLAGAYNEQFF
TGTGCCAGCAGACTAGCGGGGGCCTACAATGAGCAGTTCTTC
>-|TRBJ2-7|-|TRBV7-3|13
CASSLKVGGEQYF
TGTGCCAGCAGCTTAAAGGTGGGGGGCGAGCAGTACTTC